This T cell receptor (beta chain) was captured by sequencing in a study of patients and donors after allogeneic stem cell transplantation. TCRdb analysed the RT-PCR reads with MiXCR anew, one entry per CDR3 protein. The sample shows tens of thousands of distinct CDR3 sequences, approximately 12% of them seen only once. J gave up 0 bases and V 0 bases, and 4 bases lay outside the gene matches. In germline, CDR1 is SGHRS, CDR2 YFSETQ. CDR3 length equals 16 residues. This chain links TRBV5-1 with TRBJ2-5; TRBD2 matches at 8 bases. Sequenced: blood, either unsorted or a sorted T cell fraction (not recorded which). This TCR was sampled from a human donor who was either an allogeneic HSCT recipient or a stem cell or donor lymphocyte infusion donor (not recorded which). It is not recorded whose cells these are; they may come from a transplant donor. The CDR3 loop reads CASSLVTSGYQETQYF. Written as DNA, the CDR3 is TGCGCCAGCAGCTTGGTAACTAGCGGCTACCAAGAGACCCAGTACTTC. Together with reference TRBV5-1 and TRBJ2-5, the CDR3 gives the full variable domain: KAGVTQTPRYLIKTRGQQVTLSCSPISGHRSVSWYQQTPGQGLQFLFEYFSETQRNKGNFPGRFSGRQFSNSRSEMNVSTLELGDSALYLCASSLVTSGYQETQYFGPGTRLLVL.